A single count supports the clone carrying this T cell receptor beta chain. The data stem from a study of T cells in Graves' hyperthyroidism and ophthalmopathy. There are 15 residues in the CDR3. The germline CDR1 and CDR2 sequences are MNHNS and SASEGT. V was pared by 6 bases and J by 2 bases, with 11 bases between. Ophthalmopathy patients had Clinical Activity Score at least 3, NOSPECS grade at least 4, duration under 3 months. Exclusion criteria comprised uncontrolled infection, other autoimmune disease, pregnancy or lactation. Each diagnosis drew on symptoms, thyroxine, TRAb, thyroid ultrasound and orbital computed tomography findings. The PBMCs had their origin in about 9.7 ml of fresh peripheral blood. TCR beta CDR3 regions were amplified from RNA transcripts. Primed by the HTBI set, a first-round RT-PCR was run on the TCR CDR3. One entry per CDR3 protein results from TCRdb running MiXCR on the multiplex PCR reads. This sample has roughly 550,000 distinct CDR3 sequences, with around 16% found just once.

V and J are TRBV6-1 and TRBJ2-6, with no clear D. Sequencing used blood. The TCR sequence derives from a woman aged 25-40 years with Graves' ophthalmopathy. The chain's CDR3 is CASRPDTPGANVLTF. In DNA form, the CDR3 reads TGTGCCAGCAGGCCCGACACCCCTGGGGCCAACGTCCTGACTTTC.